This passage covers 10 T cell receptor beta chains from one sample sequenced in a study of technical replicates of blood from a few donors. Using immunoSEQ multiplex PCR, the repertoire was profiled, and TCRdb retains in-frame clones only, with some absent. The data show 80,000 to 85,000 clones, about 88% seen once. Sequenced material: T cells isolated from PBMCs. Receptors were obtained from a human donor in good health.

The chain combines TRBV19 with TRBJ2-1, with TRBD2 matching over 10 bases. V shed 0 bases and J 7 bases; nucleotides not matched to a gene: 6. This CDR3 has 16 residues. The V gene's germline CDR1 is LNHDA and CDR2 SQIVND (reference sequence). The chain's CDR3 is CASSIDRASGRNEQFF. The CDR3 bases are TGTGCCAGTAGTATAGATAGGGCTAGCGGGAGAAATGAGCAGTTCTTC.

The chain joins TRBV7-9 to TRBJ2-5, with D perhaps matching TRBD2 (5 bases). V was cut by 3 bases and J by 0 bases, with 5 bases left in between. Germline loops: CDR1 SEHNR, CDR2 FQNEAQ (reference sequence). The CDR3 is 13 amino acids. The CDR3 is CASSLDYQETQYF. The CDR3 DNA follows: TGTGCCAGCAGCTTGGACTACCAAGAGACCCAGTACTTC.

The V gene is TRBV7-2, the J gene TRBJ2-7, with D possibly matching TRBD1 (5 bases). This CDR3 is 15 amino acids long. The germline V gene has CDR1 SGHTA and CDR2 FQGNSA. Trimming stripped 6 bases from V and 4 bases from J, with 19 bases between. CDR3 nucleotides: TGTGCCAGCAGAACAAAGGGGTTGCAGGTGTACGAGCAGTACTTC. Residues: CASRTKGLQVYEQYF.

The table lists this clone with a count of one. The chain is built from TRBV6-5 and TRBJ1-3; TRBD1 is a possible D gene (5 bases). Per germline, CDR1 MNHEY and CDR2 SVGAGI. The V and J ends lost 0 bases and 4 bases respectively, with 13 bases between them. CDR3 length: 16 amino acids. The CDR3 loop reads CASSYSGGRSGNTIYF. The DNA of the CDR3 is TGTGCCAGCAGTTACTCGGGGGGGAGATCGGGAAACACCATATATTTT.

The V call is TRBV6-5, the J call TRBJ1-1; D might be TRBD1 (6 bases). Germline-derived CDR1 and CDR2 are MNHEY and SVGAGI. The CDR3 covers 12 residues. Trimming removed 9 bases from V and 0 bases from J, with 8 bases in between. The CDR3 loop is CASQGMNTEAFF. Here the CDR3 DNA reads TGTGCCAGTCAGGGGATGAACACTGAAGCTTTCTTT.

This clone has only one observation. In DNA form, the CDR3 reads TGTGCCAGCAGCCACGTAGGACAGGGAATAACAGATACGCAGTATTTT. Residues: CASSHVGQGITDTQYF. The rearrangement joins TRBV7-9 to TRBJ2-3; TRBD1 matches at 8 bases. The CDR3 loop spans 16 amino acids. CDR1 is SEHNR and CDR2 is FQNEAQ in the germline V gene (reference sequence). V shed 5 bases and J 3 bases; nucleotides not matched to a gene: 10.

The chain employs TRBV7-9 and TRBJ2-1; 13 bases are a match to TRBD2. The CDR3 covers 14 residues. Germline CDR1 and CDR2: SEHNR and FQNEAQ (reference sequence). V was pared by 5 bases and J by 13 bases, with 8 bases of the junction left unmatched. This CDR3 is CASSRTSGGWDQFF. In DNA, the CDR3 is TGTGCCAGCAGCAGGACTAGCGGGGGCTGGGACCAGTTCTTC.

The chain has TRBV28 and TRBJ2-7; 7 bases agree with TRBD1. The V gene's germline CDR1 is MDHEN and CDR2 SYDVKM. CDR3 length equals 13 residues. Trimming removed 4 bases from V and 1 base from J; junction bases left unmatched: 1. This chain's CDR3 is CASSWDSSYEQYF. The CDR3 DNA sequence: TGTGCCAGCAGTTGGGACAGTTCCTACGAGCAGTACTTC.

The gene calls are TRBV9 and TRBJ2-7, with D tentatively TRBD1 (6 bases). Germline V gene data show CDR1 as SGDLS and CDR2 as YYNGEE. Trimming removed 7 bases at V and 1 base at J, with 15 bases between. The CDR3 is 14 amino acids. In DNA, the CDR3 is TGTGCCAGCGGCCCCACTAGGGGGTCCTACGAGCAGTACTTC. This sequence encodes CASGPTRGSYEQYF.

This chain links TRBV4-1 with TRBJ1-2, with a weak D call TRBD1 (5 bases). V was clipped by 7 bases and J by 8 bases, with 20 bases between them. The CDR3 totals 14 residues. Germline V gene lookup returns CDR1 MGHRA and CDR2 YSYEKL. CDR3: CASMGTRTSDGYTF. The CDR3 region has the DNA TGCGCCAGCATGGGTACCCGGACATCGGACGGCTACACCTTC.